These 11 T cell receptor beta chains share one sample of origin, sequenced in a study of cytotoxic CD8 clonotypes in ibrutinib-treated CLL. Assay used: immunoSEQ multiplex PCR; TCRdb lists only in-frame clones, some missing. Among roughly 50,000 clones listed, 45% to 60% were seen once. The sample was PBMCs, taken after 24 months of ibrutinib treatment. Receptor source: a human donor with chronic lymphocytic leukemia.

The V and J genes are TRBV11-2 and TRBJ2-2; D is perhaps TRBD1 or TRBD2 (6 bases each). The CDR3 covers 15 residues. Trimming shortened V by 1 base and J by 6 bases, and 12 bases separated the two germline ends. CDR1 SGHAT and CDR2 FQNNGV come from the germline V gene. The CDR3, as DNA: TGTGCCAGCAGCTTAGGTCTCCGGGGGCCCGGGGAGCTGTTTTTT. It yields the protein CASSLGLRGPGELFF.

The rearrangement links TRBV6-6 to TRBJ2-5; D remains ambiguous. V shed 2 bases and J shed 7 bases, with 17 bases lying between them. Germline V CDR1 and CDR2: MNHNY, SVGAGI (reference sequence). The CDR3 is 15 residues long. The CDR3 sequence: CASSYPRTDGWTQYF. In nucleotides, the CDR3 is TGTGCCAGCAGTTACCCCCGGACGGACGGCTGGACCCAGTACTTC.

In its sample, this clone was seen once. The CDR3 here is CASSLGYRSNYGYTF. CDR3 DNA: TGTGCCAGCAGCTTGGGGTACAGATCTAACTATGGCTACACCTTC. This chain connects TRBV5-6 to TRBJ1-2; D unresolved. The germline gives CDR1 SGHDT, CDR2 YYEEEE. V shed 0 bases and J shed 0 bases, with 9 bases lying between them. The CDR3 length is 15 residues. The full variable domain, completed using reference TRBV5-6 and TRBJ1-2, is DAGVTQSPTHLIKTRGQQVTLRCSPKSGHDTVSWYQQALGQGPQFIFQYYEEEERQRGNFPDRFSGHQFPNYSSELNVNALLLGDSALYLCASSLGYRSNYGYTFGSGTRLTVV.

This sequence joins TRBV19 and TRBJ1-2; TRBD1 aligns across 8 bases. With 0 bases clipped from V and 8 bases from J, the junction kept 8 bases outside the gene matches. The germline gives CDR1 LNHDA, CDR2 SQIVND (reference sequence). The CDR3 totals 15 residues. The CDR3: CASSIDRATGEGYTF. CDR3 DNA: TGTGCCAGTAGTATAGATCGCGCGACAGGGGAAGGCTACACCTTC.

The chain uses TRBV19 and TRBJ1-1; D not certain. Germline values: CDR1 LNHDA, CDR2 SQIVND (reference sequence). The V end lost 7 bases, the J end lost 0 bases, and 12 bases lay between the germline ends. The CDR3 sequence is 14 residues long. CDR3 in amino acids: CASTLWHMNTEAFF. Here the CDR3 DNA reads TGTGCCAGTACCCTTTGGCACATGAACACTGAAGCTTTCTTT.

In this sample, this clone turned up a few times. The gene calls are TRBV20-1 and TRBJ2-1, with D perhaps matching TRBD1 (6 bases). CDR1 and CDR2 from the germline V gene are DFQATT and SNEGSKA (reference sequence). The CDR3 sequence is 11 residues long. The CDR3 bases are TGCAGCGGACAGAGGAGCAATGAGCAGTTCTTC. It codes for CSGQRSNEQFF.

This clone has more than one count but fewer than ten. J is TRBJ1-2 and V is TRBV2; unclear D gene. V lost 6 bases, J lost 5 bases, and 13 bases lay in between. Germline values: CDR1 SNHLY, CDR2 FYNNEI. There are 13 residues in the CDR3. The CDR3 coding sequence is TGTGCCAGCAGCCGAGCACAGATATATGGCTACACCTTC. Translation gives CASSRAQIYGYTF.

The V and J genes are TRBV5-1 and TRBJ2-5; tentative D call: TRBD1 (6 bases). The CDR3 contains 13 residues. Germline loops: CDR1 SGHRS, CDR2 YFSETQ. Trimming left V 4 bases short and J 1 base short, with 8 bases between. CDR3 bases: TGCGCCAGCAGCCCGGACAGCCAAGAGACCCAGTACTTC. Translation gives CASSPDSQETQYF.

The CDR3 region has the DNA TGTGCTAGTGGTAACCCAGACGGGAGCTCCTACGAGCAGTACTTC. Translated, it gives CASGNPDGSSYEQYF. The chain is built from TRBV12-5 and TRBJ2-7; weak D call: TRBD2 (6 bases). V lost 5 bases, J lost 0 bases, and 14 bases lay in between. Germline CDR1 LGHNT, CDR2 FRNRAP. The CDR3 consists of 15 residues.

The table lists this clone with a few counts. The chain combines TRBV5-3 with TRBJ1-1; D may be TRBD1 (6 bases). TRBV5-3 is reported as an ORF; its role is uncertain. The CDR3 is made up of 14 amino acids. V lost 6 bases to trimming and J lost 7 bases, with 19 bases between them. In DNA form, the CDR3 reads TGTGCCAGAACCCCTTTTGGGGACATAATTGAAGCTTTCTTT. Amino acids: CARTPFGDIIEAFF.

The J gene is TRBJ1-3, the V gene TRBV15, with a weak D call TRBD1 (6 bases). The CDR3 runs to 16 residues. V lost 0 bases and J 2 bases, leaving 11 bases between the germline ends. Looked up from germline, CDR1 is LNHNV and CDR2 is YYDKDF (reference sequence). CDR3 coding DNA: TGTGCCACCAGCAGAGATCGAACAGGGACTGGAAACACCATATATTTT. Translating gives CATSRDRTGTGNTIYF.